This T cell receptor (beta chain) comes out of a study of blood T cell repertoires in COVID-19. Background on the study: Italy, Spain and the United States were the sources of the convalescent and acute COVID-19 samples. The cDNA or gDNA used as material had been derived from T cells, B-cell-depleted T cells, or PBMCs.

Participants, about 18 to 100 years old, spanned some 23 US areas. Using immunoSEQ multiplex PCR, the repertoire was profiled, and TCRdb retains in-frame clones only, with some absent. Of approximately 180,000 clones in the sample, about 77% are singletons; the top ten hold approximately 16%. The germline V gene has CDR1 SGHTA and CDR2 FQGTGA. The CDR3 covers 15 residues. The trim removed 4 bases at V and 4 bases at J, leaving 4 bases unmatched. The sequencing sample was made of PBMCs or T cells enriched from blood (not recorded which). The receptor comes from a woman in her fifties or sixties with acute COVID-19. The chain carries TRBV7-3 and TRBJ2-1; TRBD2 aligns across 10 bases. The CDR3 coding sequence is TGTGCCAGCAGCTCCGGACTAGCGGAATACAATGAGCAGTTCTTC. This codes for CASSSGLAEYNEQFF.